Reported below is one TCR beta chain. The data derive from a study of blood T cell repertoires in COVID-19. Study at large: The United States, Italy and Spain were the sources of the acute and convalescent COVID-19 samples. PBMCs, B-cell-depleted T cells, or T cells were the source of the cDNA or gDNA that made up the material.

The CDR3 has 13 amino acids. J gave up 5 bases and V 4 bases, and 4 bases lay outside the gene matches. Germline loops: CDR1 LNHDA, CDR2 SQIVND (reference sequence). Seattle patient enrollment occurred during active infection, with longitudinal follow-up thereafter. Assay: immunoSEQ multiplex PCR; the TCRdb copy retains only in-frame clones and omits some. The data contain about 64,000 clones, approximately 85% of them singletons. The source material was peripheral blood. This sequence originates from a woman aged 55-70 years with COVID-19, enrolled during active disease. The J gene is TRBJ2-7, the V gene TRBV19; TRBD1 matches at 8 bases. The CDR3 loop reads CASSTRTGNEQYF. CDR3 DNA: TGTGCCAGTAGTACCCGGACAGGGAACGAGCAGTACTTC.